A selection of T cell receptor beta chains follows, all from one sample in a study of blood T cell repertoires in COVID-19. Clones were read by immunoSEQ multiplex PCR, and TCRdb kept only the in-frame ones, dropping some. The data show around 150,000 clones, with 80% seen just once and about 5% held by the top ten. The specimen sequenced was peripheral blood. The receptors come from a woman in her fifties or sixties with acute or convalescent COVID-19. Both conserved end residues are part of each CDR3. The D gene is left open where the match is weak. Clone sizes are given selectively: once, few, many, or a class where the clone is expanded.

V: TRBV9
size: .
J: TRBJ2-5
D: TRBD1
DNA: TGTGCCAGCAGCACAAAGGACAGGGTGGGAGAGACCCAGTACTTC
CDR3: CASSTKDRVGETQYF

V: TRBV5-1
size: few
J: TRBJ1-1
D: TRBD1
DNA: TGCGCCAGCAGGAGGGGGCAAACTGAAGCTTTCTTT
CDR3: CASRRGQTEAFF

V: TRBV4-2
size: .
J: TRBJ2-7
D: TRBD2
DNA: TGTGCCAGCAGCCAAGATGGGACTAGCGGGGCCTACTACGAGCAGTACTTC
CDR3: CASSQDGTSGAYYEQYF

V: TRBV11-3
size: .
J: TRBJ2-3
D: .
DNA: TGTGCCAGCAGCTTAGGAGGCGGGACAGCGGATACGCAGTATTTT
CDR3: CASSLGGGTADTQYF

V: TRBV6-2/TRBV6-3
size: .
J: TRBJ2-7
D: TRBD2
DNA: TGTGCCAGCAGGTACGGGGGGGCCTACGAGCAGTACTTC
CDR3: CASRYGGAYEQYF

V: TRBV11-2
size: .
J: TRBJ2-3
D: TRBD2
DNA: TGTGCCAGCAGCATCACTAGCGGGGGGGATACAGATACGCAGTATTTT
CDR3: CASSITSGGDTDTQYF

V: TRBV9
size: few
J: TRBJ2-1
D: .
DNA: TGTGCCAGCAGCCCTCCAGTTGGTGAGCAGTTCTTC
CDR3: CASSPPVGEQFF

V: TRBV7-2
size: .
J: TRBJ2-3
D: .
DNA: TGTGCCAGCAGCCCGGACACAGGATTCACAGATACGCAGTATTTT
CDR3: CASSPDTGFTDTQYF

V: TRBV7-9
size: few
J: TRBJ2-1
D: TRBD2
DNA: TGTGCCAGCAGCCCGGGGGGGGGACGCAATGAGCAGTTCTTC
CDR3: CASSPGGGRNEQFF

V: TRBV20-1
size: .
J: TRBJ2-2
D: .
DNA: TGCAGTGCTAGTACAGGGCCGAACACCGGGGAGCTGTTTTTT
CDR3: CSASTGPNTGELFF

V: TRBV30
size: .
J: TRBJ1-5
D: .
DNA: TGTGCCTGGAGTCGCAGGGACTTCGATAGCAATCAGCCCCAGCATTTT
CDR3: CAWSRRDFDSNQPQHF

V: TRBV4-1
size: .
J: TRBJ2-2
D: TRBD1
DNA: TGCGCCAGCAGCCAAGATCCCAAGGGGGCCGCCGGGGAGCTGTTTTTT
CDR3: CASSQDPKGAAGELFF

V: TRBV1
size: .
J: TRBJ2-7
D: .
DNA: TGCACCCCGGAGGACGGGACTTCCTACGAGCAGTACTTC
CDR3: CTPEDGTSYEQYF

V: TRBV7-7
size: .
J: TRBJ2-7
D: TRBD1
DNA: TGTGCCAGCAGCCCCCAGGGGGCTGGCGAGCAGTACTTC
CDR3: CASSPQGAGEQYF

V: TRBV6-2/TRBV6-3
size: .
J: TRBJ1-2
D: .
DNA: TGTGCCAGCAGTTTCGACAGGACCCTCAGCTACACCTTC
CDR3: CASSFDRTLSYTF

V: TRBV27
size: .
J: TRBJ1-4
D: .
DNA: TGTGCCAGCAGTCCAATGGGCGCTGGTAATGAAAAACTGTTTTTT
CDR3: CASSPMGAGNEKLFF

V: TRBV5-4
size: .
J: TRBJ2-1
D: TRBD1
DNA: TGTGCCAGCAGCTGGGGGACAGGGCTGGATGAGCAGTTCTTC
CDR3: CASSWGTGLDEQFF

V: TRBV5-1
size: .
J: TRBJ1-2
D: .
DNA: TGCGCCAGCAGCGCGGGCCTAGGAGACTACACCTTC
CDR3: CASSAGLGDYTF

V: TRBV28
size: .
J: TRBJ1-2
D: .
DNA: TGTGCCAGCAGTTTACAGGTCCCGGGAAGAGGCTACACCTTC
CDR3: CASSLQVPGRGYTF

V: TRBV13
size: few
J: TRBJ1-3
D: .
DNA: TGTGCCAGCAGCTTAATATTCGGCACAGTAGGAAACACCATATATTTT
CDR3: CASSLIFGTVGNTIYF

V: TRBV6-5
size: .
J: TRBJ1-5
D: .
DNA: TGTGCCAGCAGTTACTCACAGCATCAGCCCCAGCATTTT
CDR3: CASSYSQHQPQHF

V: TRBV5-1
size: few
J: TRBJ1-1
D: TRBD1
DNA: TGCGCCAGCGGGATACAGGGGATGAACACTGAAGCTTTCTTT
CDR3: CASGIQGMNTEAFF

V: TRBV3-1/TRBV3-2
size: few
J: TRBJ2-7
D: TRBD1
DNA: TGTGCCAGCAGGGGGACAGGGACCTACGAGCAGTACTTC
CDR3: CASRGTGTYEQYF

V: TRBV12-3/TRBV12-4
size: .
J: TRBJ1-2
D: .
DNA: TGTGCCAGCAGGACTATGGGGGGCTACACCTTC
CDR3: CASRTMGGYTF

V: TRBV4-2
size: few
J: TRBJ2-7
D: TRBD2
DNA: TGTGCCAGCAGCCAGGATTCCGGGGGGGACTACGAGCAGTACTTC
CDR3: CASSQDSGGDYEQYF

V: TRBV7-8
size: .
J: TRBJ2-1
D: TRBD1
DNA: TGTGCCAGCAGCTTCCGGGACAGGGGGCTGGATGAGCAGTTCTTC
CDR3: CASSFRDRGLDEQFF

V: TRBV9
size: .
J: TRBJ1-1
D: .
DNA: TGTGCCAGCAGCACCGGGACACTGAACACTGAAGCTTTCTTT
CDR3: CASSTGTLNTEAFF

V: TRBV6-1
size: .
J: TRBJ1-5
D: .
DNA: TGTGCCAGCAGTGAAAGAACAGCTCAGACTATGGCCCAGCATTTT
CDR3: CASSERTAQTMAQHF

V: TRBV5-6
size: .
J: TRBJ1-1
D: TRBD1
DNA: TGTGCCAGCAGCTTTCTAGGACAGGTAGTAGGCACTGAAGCTTTCTTT
CDR3: CASSFLGQVVGTEAFF

V: TRBV11-1
size: .
J: TRBJ1-1
D: .
DNA: TGTGCCAGCAGCTTAGGAAACTCTCACACTGAAGCTTTCTTT
CDR3: CASSLGNSHTEAFF

V: TRBV30
size: .
J: TRBJ1-6
D: .
DNA: TGTGCCTGGTTGAACGGGGGTTCACCCCTCCACTTT
CDR3: CAWLNGGSPLHF

V: TRBV10-3
size: few
J: TRBJ2-7
D: TRBD1
DNA: TGTGCCATCGCCCCTGGGACAGACGTCCACGAGCAGTACTTC
CDR3: CAIAPGTDVHEQYF

V: TRBV7-3
size: .
J: TRBJ2-3
D: TRBD2
DNA: TGTGCCAGCAGCCCCCGGGGGGGCAATCGAGATACGCAGTATTTT
CDR3: CASSPRGGNRDTQYF

V: TRBV7-3
size: .
J: TRBJ2-7
D: TRBD2
DNA: TGTGCCAGCAGCCAGGGACTAGCGGGGGCCCACGAGCAGTACTTC
CDR3: CASSQGLAGAHEQYF

V: TRBV4-1
size: .
J: TRBJ1-1
D: .
DNA: TGCGCCAGCAGCCAAGGGGGGGTCGGCACTGAAGCTTTCTTT
CDR3: CASSQGGVGTEAFF

V: TRBV11-3
size: .
J: TRBJ1-1
D: TRBD1
DNA: TGTGCCAGCAGCCGTAAACAGGGGACTGAAGCTTTCTTT
CDR3: CASSRKQGTEAFF

V: TRBV6-5
size: .
J: TRBJ2-3
D: .
DNA: TGTGCCAGCAGTTACTCCGGGGTCAGCACAGATACGCAGTATTTT
CDR3: CASSYSGVSTDTQYF

V: TRBV14
size: few
J: TRBJ1-1
D: .
DNA: TGTGCCAGCAGTTCTCAATCGGGGGGTTTGGATGCTTTCTTT
CDR3: CASSSQSGGLDAFF

V: TRBV9
size: .
J: TRBJ1-4
D: TRBD1
DNA: TGTGCCAGCAGCGTAGGGGACAGGGGGCATGAAAAACTGTTTTTT
CDR3: CASSVGDRGHEKLFF

V: TRBV18
size: once
J: TRBJ1-5
D: .
DNA: TGTGCCAGCTCACTAGGTGAAGCAGGGAGGGGTCAGCCCCAGCATTTT
CDR3: CASSLGEAGRGQPQHF

V: TRBV2
size: .
J: TRBJ2-1
D: .
DNA: TGTGCCAGCCATCCCTCAGGCAATGAGCAGTTCTTC
CDR3: CASHPSGNEQFF

V: TRBV3-1/TRBV3-2
size: .
J: TRBJ1-2
D: .
DNA: TGTGCCACAGGAGAGCGGAATTATGGCTACACCTTC
CDR3: CATGERNYGYTF

V: TRBV9
size: once
J: TRBJ2-2
D: TRBD1
DNA: TGTGCCAGCAGCGGACAGGGGGCGGACACCGGGGAGCTGTTTTTT
CDR3: CASSGQGADTGELFF

V: TRBV20-1
size: .
J: TRBJ2-7
D: .
DNA: TGCAGTGCTAGTGTGGGACAAAGCCTCCACGAGCAGTACTTC
CDR3: CSASVGQSLHEQYF

V: TRBV14
size: .
J: TRBJ2-1
D: TRBD2
DNA: TGTGCCAGCAGCCATCTCGGACTAGCGGGGGTTGAGCAGTTCTTC
CDR3: CASSHLGLAGVEQFF

V: TRBV7-2
size: .
J: TRBJ2-3
D: TRBD2
DNA: TGTGCCAGCAGCTTAGTCGGTAGCGGGGGCAGAGATACGCAGTATTTT
CDR3: CASSLVGSGGRDTQYF

V: TRBV7-2
size: .
J: TRBJ1-3
D: .
DNA: TGTGCCAGCAGCTTAGCTAGAAACACCATATATTTT
CDR3: CASSLARNTIYF

V: TRBV27
size: few
J: TRBJ1-5
D: TRBD1
DNA: TGTGCCAGCAGCCGACGACAGGGTATGCAGCCCCAGCATTTT
CDR3: CASSRRQGMQPQHF

V: TRBV12-3/TRBV12-4
size: .
J: TRBJ2-7
D: TRBD2
DNA: TGTGCCAGCAGCTTCGGGACTAGCGTGCAGTACTTC
CDR3: CASSFGTSVQYF

V: TRBV19
size: .
J: TRBJ2-7
D: TRBD1
DNA: TGTGCCAGTAGGGGGACAGGGAAGTTTAACGAGCAGTACTTC
CDR3: CASRGTGKFNEQYF

V: TRBV6-1
size: .
J: TRBJ2-2
D: .
DNA: TGTGCCAGCAGTGATAAGGCCTCGGGAACCACCGGGGAGCTGTTTTTT
CDR3: CASSDKASGTTGELFF

V: TRBV27
size: .
J: TRBJ2-2
D: TRBD1
DNA: TGTGCCAGCAGTTTCACAGGGGTCAACACCGGGGAGCTGTTTTTT
CDR3: CASSFTGVNTGELFF

V: TRBV5-8
size: once
J: TRBJ1-5
D: .
DNA: TGTGCCAGCAGCTTGCAGGGGATCCATCAGCCCCAGCATTTT
CDR3: CASSLQGIHQPQHF

V: TRBV28
size: few
J: TRBJ2-7
D: TRBD1
DNA: TGTGCCAGCGTAAACCTCGGGACAGGGAACGAGCAGTACTTC
CDR3: CASVNLGTGNEQYF

V: TRBV27
size: .
J: TRBJ2-7
D: .
DNA: TGTGCCAGCAGACTCGGCCGGGACATCGGGTACGAGCAGTACTTC
CDR3: CASRLGRDIGYEQYF